These T cell receptor beta chains were read from a single sample in a study of identical twins. TCRdb re-analysed the 5' RACE reads in MiXCR, keeping a single row per CDR3 protein. Here the sample spans 300,000 to 400,000 distinct CDR3 sequences, 7% to 9.5% being singletons. The sequenced material came from naive T cells sorted from blood. The receptors shown here come from a woman in her 50s in good health. The CDR3 runs from the conserved cysteine through the conserved F or W. Each record gives: V gene, J gene, CDR3 protein.

TRBV5-1	TRBJ2-7	CASSLSGQYEQYF
TRBV5-1	TRBJ2-1	CASSSDPDNEQFF
TRBV25-1	TRBJ2-3	CASSALAGNTDTQYF
TRBV29-1	TRBJ2-7	CSVDGLAGGPYEQYF
TRBV12-1	TRBJ2-1	CASSFAASGRAVYEQFF
TRBV7-2	TRBJ1-4	CASSTELGYSREKLFF
TRBV10-3	TRBJ2-3	CAISDPVEGLDTQYF
TRBV5-5	TRBJ2-2	CASSRGTVLDTGELFF
TRBV6-4	TRBJ2-7	CASSAPGQRDPYEQYF
TRBV4-1	TRBJ2-7	CASSQGVSNEQYF
TRBV20-1	TRBJ2-1	CSARDLEGGPLTYNEQFF
TRBV2	TRBJ1-1	CASSDPGGRGGPEAFF
TRBV2	TRBJ1-4	CASSETDATNEKLFF
TRBV6-5	TRBJ2-2	CASTPGGGNTGELFF